This TCR beta chain was captured in a study of CD8 T cells in ankylosing spondylitis. Study-level findings and limits: Made up of eight highly homologous variants, a TCR beta motif appeared characteristic of ankylosing spondylitis blood. The authors reported significant enrichment of disease-linked clones in matched ankylosing spondylitis synovial fluid.

Researchers built TCR beta libraries using quantitative 5'-RACE with molecular barcodes. In TCRdb, the 5' RACE reads were re-called with MiXCR into one record per CDR3 protein. The top ten clones hold over 7% of a sample with about 160,000 distinct CDR3 sequences, 15% to 20% of them seen once. This clonotype was found a few times. The antigen remains unidentified. V was pared by 0 bases and J by 3 bases, with 10 bases of the junction left unmatched. This CDR3 is 17 amino acids long. CDR1 and CDR2 (germline): SEHNR, FQNEAQ (reference sequence). This clonotype originated in a male donor with ankylosing spondylitis or in good health (not recorded which). The chain recombines TRBV7-9 with TRBJ1-1, with 7 bases lining up with TRBD1. Sequencing used blood, either unsorted or a sorted T cell fraction (not recorded which). The CDR3 sequence is CASSLALKQGIDTEAFF. The CDR3, as DNA: TGTGCCAGCAGCTTAGCCCTAAAACAGGGGATCGACACTGAAGCTTTCTTT.